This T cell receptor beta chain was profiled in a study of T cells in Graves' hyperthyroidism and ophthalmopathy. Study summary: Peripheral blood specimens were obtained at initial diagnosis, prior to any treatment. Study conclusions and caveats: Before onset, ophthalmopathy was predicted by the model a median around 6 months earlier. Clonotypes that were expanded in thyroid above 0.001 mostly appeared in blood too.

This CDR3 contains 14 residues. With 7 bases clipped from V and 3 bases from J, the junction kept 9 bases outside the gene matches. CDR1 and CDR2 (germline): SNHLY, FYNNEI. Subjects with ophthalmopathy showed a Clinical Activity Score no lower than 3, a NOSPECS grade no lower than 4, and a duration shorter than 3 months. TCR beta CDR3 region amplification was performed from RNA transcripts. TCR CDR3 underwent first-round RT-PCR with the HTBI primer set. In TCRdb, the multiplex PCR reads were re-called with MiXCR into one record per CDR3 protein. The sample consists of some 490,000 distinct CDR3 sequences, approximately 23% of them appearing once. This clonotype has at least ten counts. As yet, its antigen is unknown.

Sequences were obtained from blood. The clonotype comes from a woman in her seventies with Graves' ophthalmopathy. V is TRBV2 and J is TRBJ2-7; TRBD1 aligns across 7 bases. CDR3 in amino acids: CASKQGQKNYEQYF. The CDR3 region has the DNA TGTGCCAGCAAACAGGGACAGAAGAACTACGAGCAGTACTTC.